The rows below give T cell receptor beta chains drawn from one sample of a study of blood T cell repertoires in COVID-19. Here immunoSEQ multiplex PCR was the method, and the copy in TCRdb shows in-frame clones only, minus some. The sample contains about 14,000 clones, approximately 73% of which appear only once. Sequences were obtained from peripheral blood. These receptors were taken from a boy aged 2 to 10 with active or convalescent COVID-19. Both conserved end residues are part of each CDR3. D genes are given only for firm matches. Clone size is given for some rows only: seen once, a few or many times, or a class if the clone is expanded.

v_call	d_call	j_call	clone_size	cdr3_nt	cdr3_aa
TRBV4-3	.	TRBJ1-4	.	TGCGCCAGCAGCCAAGCGCGGGGATCCACTAATGAAAAACTGTTTTTT	CASSQARGSTNEKLFF
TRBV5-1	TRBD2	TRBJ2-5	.	TGCGCCAGCAGCCCACAGCGGGAGAAACAAGAGACCCAGTACTTC	CASSPQREKQETQYF
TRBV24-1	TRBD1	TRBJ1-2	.	TGTGCCACCAGTGATCCCAGATCGGACAGGGAGCATGGCTACACCTTC	CATSDPRSDREHGYTF
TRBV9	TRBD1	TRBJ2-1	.	TGTGCCAGCAGCCCGTACAGGGGGCAAGACAATGAGCAGTTCTTC	CASSPYRGQDNEQFF
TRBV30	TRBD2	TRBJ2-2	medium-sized	TGTGCCTTCCGCACGGGGGGTTACACCGGGGAGCTGTTTTTT	CAFRTGGYTGELFF
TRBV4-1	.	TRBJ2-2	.	TGCGCCAGCAGCCCCTCAACAGGGTCCGGGGAGCTGTTTTTT	CASSPSTGSGELFF
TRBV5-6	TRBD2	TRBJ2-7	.	TGTGCCAGCAGCTTTTTAGCGGGGAGCTCCTACGAGCAGTACTTC	CASSFLAGSSYEQYF
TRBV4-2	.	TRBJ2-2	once	TGTGCCAGCAGCCAAGATGGGCAGGGGCGCCCGGCCGGGGAGCTGTTTTTT	CASSQDGQGRPAGELFF
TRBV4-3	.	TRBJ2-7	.	TGCGCCAGCAGCCAAGAAGGTAGCGGATCCTACGAGCAGTACTTC	CASSQEGSGSYEQYF
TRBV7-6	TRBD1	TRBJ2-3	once	TGTGCCAGCAGCATTCAGGGGGCGGACACAGATACGCAGTATTTT	CASSIQGADTDTQYF
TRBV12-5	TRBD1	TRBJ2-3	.	TGTGCTAGTGGTTCCTATCTGACAGGGGGGCACACAGATACGCAGTATTTT	CASGSYLTGGHTDTQYF
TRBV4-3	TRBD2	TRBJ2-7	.	TGCGCCAGCAGCCAAAAGCGGGATAATCGTTACGAGCAGTACTTC	CASSQKRDNRYEQYF
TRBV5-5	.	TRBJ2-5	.	TGTGCCAGCAGACCAGGGGGAGGCCACCAAGAGACCCAGTACTTC	CASRPGGGHQETQYF
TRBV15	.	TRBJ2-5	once	TGTGCCACCAGCAGAGGTGGTGCTGGCGAGACCCAGTACTTC	CATSRGGAGETQYF
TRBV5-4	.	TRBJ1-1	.	TGTGCCAGCAGCGGAGGAGTGAACACTGAAGCTTTCTTT	CASSGGVNTEAFF
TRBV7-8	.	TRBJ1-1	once	TGTGCCAGCAGCTTACTGTGGGGTGGGGCGGGGAGATGGTTAAAGAACACTGAAGCTTTCTTT	CASSLLWGGAGRWLKNTEAFF
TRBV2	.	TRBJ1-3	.	TGTGCCAGCAGTGAAGCGCGGTCGGGAAACACCATATATTTT	CASSEARSGNTIYF
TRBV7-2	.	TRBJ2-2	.	TGTGCCAGCAGCCCCGGAGCCGGGGAGCTGTTTTTT	CASSPGAGELFF
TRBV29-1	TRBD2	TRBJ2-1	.	TGCAGCGTTGGGAGGGGACTAGCGGGGGACTCCCCCTACAATGAGCAGTTCTTC	CSVGRGLAGDSPYNEQFF
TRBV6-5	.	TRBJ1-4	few	TGTGCCAGCCGTACTACTACAGGGAGGGGTGAAAAACTGTTTTTT	CASRTTTGRGEKLFF
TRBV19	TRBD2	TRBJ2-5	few	TGTGCCAGTAGTACCGCTAGCGGGGGGGCTGAGACCCAGTACTTC	CASSTASGGAETQYF
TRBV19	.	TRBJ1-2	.	TGTGCCAGTAGTATGGCAGCGCCTTCCTTCTATGGCTACACCTTC	CASSMAAPSFYGYTF
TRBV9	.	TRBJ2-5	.	TGTGCCAGCAGCGTCGAAGGGGGAACGGGCCAAGAGACCCAGTACTTC	CASSVEGGTGQETQYF
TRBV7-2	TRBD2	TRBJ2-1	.	TGTGCCAGCAGCTTAGTTGCACAGCGTACTAGCGGGAGACGTAATGAGCAGTTCTTC	CASSLVAQRTSGRRNEQFF
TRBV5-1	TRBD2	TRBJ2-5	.	TGCGCCAGCAGCTCATGGACTAGCGGGGGGTTAGAGACCCAGTACTTC	CASSSWTSGGLETQYF
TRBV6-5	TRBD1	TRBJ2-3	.	TGTGCCGTCTCCTCCCCCGGACAGGGATATTATACGCAGTATTTT	CAVSSPGQGYYTQYF
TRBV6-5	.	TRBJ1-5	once	TGTGCCAGCCGCGTATCCGGGTCAATCTGGCAGCCCCAGCATTTT	CASRVSGSIWQPQHF
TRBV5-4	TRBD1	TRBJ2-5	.	TGTGCCAGCAAGGGGGGGGGACAGGGAAGGAAAGAGACCCAGTACTTC	CASKGGGQGRKETQYF
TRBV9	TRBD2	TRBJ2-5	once	TGTGCCAGCAGCGTAGGGGGACTAGGTGTCAGAGAGACCCAGTACTTC	CASSVGGLGVRETQYF
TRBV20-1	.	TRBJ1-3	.	TGCAGTGCTAGTCCGCATACAGAGTTTGGAAACACCATATATTTT	CSASPHTEFGNTIYF
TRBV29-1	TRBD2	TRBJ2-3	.	TGCAGCGTTCTAGCGGGAGGAAGCACAGATACGCAGTATTTT	CSVLAGGSTDTQYF
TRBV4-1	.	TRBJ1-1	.	TGCGCCAGCAGCCGGGCGACAGAGAACACTGAAGCTTTCTTT	CASSRATENTEAFF
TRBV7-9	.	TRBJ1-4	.	TGTGCCAGCAGCTACCAAGGACAGTCTAATGAAAAACTGTTTTTT	CASSYQGQSNEKLFF